The clone carrying this T cell receptor (beta chain) was seen a few times. In germline, CDR1 is DFQATT, CDR2 SNEGSKA (reference sequence). The CDR3 extends over 13 amino acids. V lost 6 bases and J lost 2, with 14 bases in between. Primed by a sample-barcoded 5' primer and a J-beta primer mix, a second PCR proceeded for about 7 to 11 cycles. TCRdb processed the 5' RACE reads anew with MiXCR; each CDR3 protein has one entry. The data hold over a million distinct CDR3 sequences, with around 55% observed a single time. Each sample provided at least 5 micrograms of extracted total RNA. This entry is derived from a study of blood T cells in healthy people across ages.

The chain combines TRBV20-1 with TRBJ2-7; tentatively, D is TRBD1 (6 bases). The sequenced material came from blood. This TCR was sampled from a man aged 18 to 30 in good health. For the CDR3, the DNA is TGCAGTGCAACCGAGACAGGTGCCTACGAGCAGTACTTC. Encoded protein: CSATETGAYEQYF.